Listed below are T cell receptor beta chains from one sample, sequenced in a study of vaccination and CD4 T cells after COVID-19. TCRdb recomputed calls from the PCR reads with MiXCR, one row per CDR3 protein. Altogether 15,000 to 17,000 distinct CDR3 sequences are present, approximately 40% being singletons, with the ten largest covering roughly 19%. These receptors lack a known antigen. The sequencing sample was made of cultured CD4+ T cells from blood. All receptors derive from a human donor with COVID-19. The CDR3 runs from the conserved cysteine through the conserved F or W. A D gene is named only where the DNA matches it firmly. The size field is filled for only some rows; it gives once, few, many or a size class.

>TRBV10-3|NA|once|TRBJ2-6
CAISDPSGANVLTF
TGTGCCATCAGTGACCCTTCAGGGGCCAACGTCCTGACTTTC
>TRBV20-1|TRBD2|few|TRBJ2-5
CSAVRTSGGARETQYF
TGCAGTGCTGTGCGGACTAGCGGGGGGGCCCGAGAGACCCAGTACTTC
>TRBV7-2|TRBD2|few|TRBJ2-5
CASSPGTSRIQYF
TGTGCCAGCAGCCCAGGGACTAGTAGAATCCAGTACTTC
>TRBV6-2/TRBV6-3|TRBD1|NA|TRBJ1-2
CASSRDSQLLLANYGYTF
TGTGCCAGCAGCAGGGACAGCCAATTGCTTTTAGCTAACTATGGCTACACCTTC
>TRBV7-9|NA|few|TRBJ2-1
CASSLPGRPQQFF
TGTGCCAGCAGCTTACCGGGGAGGCCTCAGCAGTTCTTC
>TRBV6-1|TRBD2|few|TRBJ2-5
CASSRGLAGRETQYF
TGTGCCAGCAGTCGTGGACTAGCGGGCCGAGAGACCCAGTACTTC
>TRBV5-8|TRBD1|NA|TRBJ1-1
CASSLLQGAEAFF
TGTGCCAGCAGCTTGTTGCAGGGGGCTGAAGCTTTCTTT
>TRBV5-4|NA|NA|TRBJ1-5
CASSSSPGDQPQHF
TGTGCCAGCAGCTCATCTCCCGGGGATCAGCCCCAGCATTTT
>TRBV11-2|NA|once|TRBJ2-3
CASSSSDTQYF
TGTGCCAGCAGCTCGTCAGATACGCAGTATTTT
>TRBV15|NA|few|TRBJ2-1
CATSIGRLDNEQFF
TGTGCCACCAGTATTGGACGATTGGACAATGAGCAGTTCTTC
>TRBV20-1|NA|few|TRBJ1-1
CSAAGREAFF
TGCAGTGCGGCCGGGAGGGAAGCTTTCTTT
>TRBV7-3|NA|NA|TRBJ1-2
CASSLAGSNGGYTF
TGTGCCAGCAGCTTAGCAGGGTCAAACGGTGGCTACACCTTC
>TRBV11-2|TRBD1|medium-sized|TRBJ1-5
CASSFDRAGQPQHF
TGTGCCAGCAGCTTCGACAGGGCTGGTCAGCCCCAGCATTTT
>TRBV6-1|TRBD1|NA|TRBJ2-3
CASKNDRGRDTQYF
TGTGCCAGCAAAAACGACAGGGGGCGAGATACGCAGTATTTT
>TRBV12-3/TRBV12-4|NA|NA|TRBJ1-1
CASSLNRVTNTEAFF
TGTGCCAGCAGTTTAAACCGGGTCACCAACACTGAAGCTTTCTTT
>TRBV15|NA|few|TRBJ2-3
CATSRDGTDTQYF
TGTGCCACCAGCAGGGACGGCACAGATACGCAGTATTTT
>TRBV9|NA|NA|TRBJ2-3
CASSVGGSTDTQYF
TGTGCCAGCAGCGTAGGAGGGAGCACAGATACGCAGTATTTT
>TRBV6-5|NA|NA|TRBJ2-5
CASSYVGVGQETQYF
TGTGCCAGCAGTTACGTTGGGGTCGGCCAAGAGACCCAGTACTTC
>TRBV5-4|TRBD1|NA|TRBJ2-7
CASSLGQGTPYEQYF
TGTGCCAGCAGCTTGGGACAGGGGACCCCATACGAGCAGTACTTC
>TRBV28|TRBD1|NA|TRBJ1-1
CASSETGGQAFF
TGTGCCAGCAGTGAGACAGGGGGCCAGGCTTTCTTT
>TRBV7-2|TRBD2|NA|TRBJ2-7
CASSLELAGIRGSYEQYF
TGTGCCAGCAGCTTAGAGCTAGCGGGGATTCGGGGCTCCTACGAGCAGTACTTC
>TRBV5-8|TRBD1|NA|TRBJ1-3
CASSSDRTSKGGNTIYF
TGTGCCAGCAGCTCGGACAGGACCTCAAAAGGGGGAAACACCATATATTTT
>TRBV9|NA|NA|TRBJ1-4
CASSLEPDNEKLFF
TGTGCCAGCAGCCTAGAGCCGGACAATGAAAAACTGTTTTTT
>TRBV20-1|TRBD2|few|TRBJ2-5
CSGAGPGGGETQYF
TGCAGTGGAGCCGGCCCCGGGGGGGGAGAGACCCAGTACTTC